This T cell receptor beta chain was sequenced in a study of OX40 agonist ivuxolimab in advanced cancers. This clone was recorded only once. CDR3 size: 13 residues. The germline V and J ends were trimmed by 2 bases and 5 bases, with 9 bases remaining between them. Per germline, CDR1 SEHNR and CDR2 FQNEAQ (reference sequence). TCRdb keeps only in-frame clones here, not all; method: immunoSEQ multiplex PCR. Of roughly 23,000 clones in the sample, around four fifths were seen once. The gene calls are TRBV7-9 and TRBJ1-2; the D is unclear. The sample here was CD4+ or CD8+ T cells sorted from blood, taken in a trial of the OX40 agonist ivuxolimab. This clonotype was obtained from an adult with an advanced solid tumor such as melanoma, head and neck, liver or kidney cancer. In DNA form, the CDR3 reads TGTGCCAGCAGCTTACCCGGGGTATATGGCTACACCTTC. Translated: CASSLPGVYGYTF.